The 21 T cell receptor beta chains below come from one sample, sequenced in a study of blood T cells in healthy people across ages. Combining a sample-barcoded 5' primer with a J-beta primer mix, a second PCR ran for about 6 to 12 cycles. TCRdb ran MiXCR on the 5' RACE reads and lists one entry per CDR3 protein. The table has 1.5 million to 2 million distinct CDR3 sequences, around 48% seen once. Sequencing used blood. Receptor source: a woman aged 40-49 years in good health.

This chain uses TRBV6-2 or TRBV6-3 with TRBJ2-1; 10 bases fit TRBD1. The V gene's germline CDR1 is MNHEY and CDR2 SVGEGT. V shed 8 bases and J 5 bases; nucleotides not matched to a gene: 9. The CDR3 spans 15 residues. CDR3 amino acids: CASGRVGTGDNEQFF. DNA for the CDR3: TGTGCCAGCGGAAGAGTTGGGACAGGGGACAATGAGCAGTTCTTC.

This clonotype was seen a handful of times. The chain has TRBV15 and TRBJ2-7, with no clear D. This CDR3 comprises 13 residues. Germline CDR1 reads LNHNV; CDR2 reads YYDKDF (reference sequence). V was shortened by 5 bases and J by 6 bases, with 14 bases between the two germline ends. CDR3 nucleotides: TGTGCCACCAGCGAACAGAGCTCAGGCGAGCAGTACTTC. Encoded protein: CATSEQSSGEQYF.

This clonotype was detected only a few times. The chain recombines TRBV24-1 with TRBJ2-7, with TRBD1 matching over 7 bases. There are 14 residues in the CDR3. CDR1 and CDR2 (germline): KGHDR, SFDVKD. Trimming at V came to 5 bases and at J to 3 bases, leaving 6 bases not matched to a gene. In DNA, the CDR3 is TGTGCCACCAGTGGTGGGGGACAGATCTACGAGCAGTACTTC. Translated, it gives CATSGGGQIYEQYF.

There are many counts of this clonotype. The chain is built from TRBV20-1 and TRBJ2-4; D not certain. Trimming left V 0 bases short and J 0 bases short, with 12 bases between. The CDR3 spans 16 residues. Per germline, CDR1 DFQATT and CDR2 SNEGSKA (reference sequence). The CDR3 region has the DNA TGCAGTGCTAGAGAGTGGGAAACCATAGCCAAAAACATTCAGTACTTC. Its protein product is CSAREWETIAKNIQYF.

On this clonotype: One end of the junction does not line up with germline, which may come from a read error. This chain joins TRBV7-2 and TRBJ2-1; 10 nucleotides align to TRBD2. This CDR3 has 17 amino acids. From germline, CDR1 is SGHTA and CDR2 FQGNSA. The CDR3 DNA reads as TGTGCCAGCAGCGTCGATCAGCGGGGGGGCCTAATCAATGGGCAGTTCTTC. Translated, it gives CASSVDQRGGLINGQFF. The full variable domain, completed using reference TRBV7-2 and TRBJ2-1, is GAGVSQSPSNKVTEKGKDVELRCDPISGHTALYWYRQSLGQGLEFLIYFQGNSAPDKSGLPSDRFSAERTGGSVSTLTIQRTQQEDSAVYLCASSVDQRGGLINGQFFGPGTRLTVL.

This chain connects TRBV4-2 to TRBJ2-6, with D unclear. The CDR3 consists of 18 residues. V gave up 0 bases and J gave up 0 bases, with 12 bases separating them. Germline V gives CDR1 LGHNA, CDR2 YNFKEQ. The CDR3 loop reads CASSQEPASSSGANVLTF. The CDR3, as DNA: TGTGCCAGCAGCCAAGAGCCAGCCAGTAGCTCTGGGGCCAACGTCCTGACTTTC.

The chain couples TRBV7-2 to TRBJ2-5; TRBD1 aligns across 9 bases. CDR1 is SGHTA, CDR2 FQGNSA, per germline. Trimming took 8 bases from V and 5 from J; bases not matched to a gene: 15. The CDR3 extends over 16 amino acids. The CDR3 spells CASAFSITGGLETQYF. The DNA of the CDR3 is TGTGCCAGCGCTTTTTCTATAACAGGGGGCTTGGAGACCCAGTACTTC.

The J gene is TRBJ2-1, the V gene TRBV29-1; D unresolved. In germline, CDR1 is SQVTM, CDR2 ANQGSEA. This CDR3 has 14 amino acids. The germline V and J ends were trimmed by 4 bases and 6 bases, with 16 bases remaining between them. Written as DNA, the CDR3 is TGCAGCGTTGCCCCCTTCAATGGAGCCAATGAGCAGTTCTTC. This codes for CSVAPFNGANEQFF.

This clonotype came up a few times. The chain has TRBV6-5 and TRBJ2-5; TRBD2 matches at 14 bases. The CDR3 totals 15 residues. Trimming at V came to 7 bases and at J to 6 bases, leaving 7 bases not matched to a gene. CDR1 and CDR2 (germline): MNHEY, SVGAGI. The CDR3 bases are TGTGCCAGCACTGAGACTAGCGGGGGGGCACAGACCCAGTACTTC. As protein: CASTETSGGAQTQYF.

For the CDR3, the DNA is TGTGCCATCAGCGGAACAGGGGGCTCTCCTTTGAACACTGAAGCTTTCTTT. Its translation: CAISGTGGSPLNTEAFF. The V gene is TRBV10-3, the J gene TRBJ1-1; TRBD1 matches 9 bases. The germline CDR1 and CDR2 sequences are ENHRY and SYGVKD. The CDR3 runs 17 residues. V was pared by 6 bases and J by 0 bases, with 11 bases of the junction left unmatched.

This clonotype turned up a few times. This chain joins TRBV20-1 and TRBJ1-2, with D possibly being TRBD1 (6 bases). Germline V gene data show CDR1 as DFQATT and CDR2 as SNEGSKA (reference sequence). The V end was cut by 8 bases, the J end by 6 bases, with 19 bases between. The CDR3 runs 13 residues. CDR3 loop: CSQTGAVGDGYTF. CDR3 DNA sequence: TGCAGTCAGACGGGGGCGGTAGGAGATGGCTACACCTTC.

This clonotype was seen more than once but under ten times. The chain couples TRBV28 to TRBJ2-4, with 7 bases fitting TRBD1. V was pared by 6 bases and J by 7 bases, with 9 bases of the junction left unmatched. In germline, CDR1 is MDHEN, CDR2 SYDVKM. This CDR3 has 14 amino acids. CDR3 nucleotide sequence: TGTGCCAGCAGCCCCACAGGGGTGGGGAACATTCAGTACTTC. It translates to CASSPTGVGNIQYF.

The chain uses TRBV9 and TRBJ1-2; D unclear. The germline V and J ends were trimmed by 3 bases and 7 bases, with 13 bases remaining between them. There are 13 residues in the CDR3. Germline V CDR1 and CDR2: SGDLS, YYNGEE. CDR3 amino acids: CASSGARGGGYTF. The CDR3 DNA reads as TGTGCCAGCAGCGGCGCACGCGGAGGTGGCTACACCTTC.

This clonotype has a single count. The V gene is TRBV4-2, the J gene TRBJ2-2; D perhaps matches TRBD2 (5 bases). Germline V CDR1 and CDR2: LGHNA, YNFKEQ. CDR3 size: 15 residues. V was shortened by 1 base and J by 4 bases, with 10 bases between the two germline ends. CDR3: CASSQVRRGTGELFF. DNA of the CDR3: TGTGCCAGCAGCCAAGTCCGCCGGGGCACCGGGGAGCTGTTTTTT.

The chain couples TRBV27 to TRBJ1-2; D ambiguous. V gave up 6 bases and J gave up 4 bases, with 12 bases separating them. Germline CDR1 is MNHEY and CDR2 is SMNVEV (reference sequence). The CDR3 length is 13 residues. CDR3 loop: CASSSNRPYGYTF. Written as DNA, the CDR3 is TGTGCCAGCAGCTCTAACCGCCCCTATGGCTACACCTTC.

Concerning this clonotype: It is unclear where the CDR3 begins or ends on the DNA, so no DNA is shown, and the CDR3 is as TCRdb lists it. The chain uses TRBV6-5 and TRBJ1-4. From its first to its last residue, the CDR3 has 14 amino acids. Germline V gives CDR1 MNHEY, CDR2 SVGAGI. CDR3 protein: CASSRDFGNEKLFF.

V usage is TRBV6-6 and J usage is TRBJ1-1; possibly TRBD1 for D (5 bases). Germline V gives CDR1 MNHNY, CDR2 SVGAGI (reference sequence). The ends were cut back, 2 bases at V and 4 bases at J, with 11 bases in the middle. The CDR3 is made up of 14 amino acids. The CDR3 sequence: CASSYTGESTEAFF. In DNA form, the CDR3 reads TGTGCCAGCAGTTACACAGGAGAATCCACTGAAGCTTTCTTT.

DNA of the CDR3: TGTGCCAGCAGCCAAGAGGTATATAGGGGTACAGATACGCAGTATTTT. It specifies CASSQEVYRGTDTQYF. The rearrangement links TRBV3-1 to TRBJ2-3; a weak D match, TRBD1 (5 bases). Trimming shortened V by 0 bases and J by 3 bases, and 13 bases separated the two germline ends. This CDR3 is 16 amino acids long. Germline V gene lookup returns CDR1 LGHDT and CDR2 YNNKEL (reference sequence).

The chain employs TRBV5-1 and TRBJ2-7; 12 bases are a match to TRBD2. Germline V gene lookup returns CDR1 SGHRS and CDR2 YFSETQ. V lost 2 bases, J lost 1 base, and 7 bases stayed unmatched. This CDR3 contains 17 residues. In DNA form, the CDR3 reads TGCGCCAGCAGCTTTACTAGCGGGGGGCCCAATTCCTACGAGCAGTACTTC. This encodes CASSFTSGGPNSYEQYF.

As to this clonotype: One end of the junction does not line up with germline, which may come from a read error. The chain recombines TRBV6-1 with TRBJ2-5; D is perhaps TRBD1 (5 bases). The CDR3 is made up of 16 amino acids. Germline V gives CDR1 MNHNS, CDR2 SASEGT. CDR3 region: CASSGLVLSGQETLYF. The CDR3 bases are TGTGCCAGCAGCGGGTTAGTTCTATCTGGACAAGAGACCCTGTACTTC.

The chain joins TRBV6-2 or TRBV6-3 to TRBJ1-2; TRBD1 matches 10 bases. With V trimmed by 7 bases and J by 0 bases, 8 bases remained unmatched. Germline V gene lookup returns CDR1 MNHEY and CDR2 SVGEGT. This CDR3 has 16 residues. CDR3: CASTRDRGPANYGYTF. In nucleotides, the CDR3 is TGTGCCAGCACCCGGGACAGGGGACCCGCTAACTATGGCTACACCTTC.